This T cell receptor beta chain appears in the sequencing data of a study of T cell repertoires in cytomegalovirus infection. Study-wide background: Matching HLA type and CMV infection were both indicated by public TCR beta signatures. General study points: Clonotypes of TCR beta that were HLA-C-restricted and CMV-specific dominated the ex vivo response. Summed frequency of shared TCR beta families picked out CMV carriers who also had the relevant HLA.

This clonotype was found many times. Its specificity is not known. In TCRdb, the reads were re-called with MiXCR into one record per CDR3 protein. The table has some 100,000 distinct CDR3 sequences, about 22% seen once. Germline V lookup: CDR1 SEHNR, CDR2 FQNEAQ (reference sequence). This CDR3 has 15 residues. V was clipped by 1 base and J by 7 bases; unmatched bases: 4. Sequenced sample: CD8+ T cells from PBMCs. The rearrangement links TRBV7-9 to TRBJ1-6; the match to TRBD1 covers 7 bases. This TCR was recovered from a human donor in good health (CMV status not recorded). Some clones in this sample may be carry-over from other donors' samples. CDR3 in DNA: TGTGCCAGCAGCTTAGATGGGACAGAAAATTCACCCCTCCACTTT. It codes for CASSLDGTENSPLHF.